The TCR beta chain described here comes from a study of shared clonotypes between healthy human individuals. General study results and limits: The sharing of 5% to 6.5% of naive CD4 clonotypes was seen across a handful of donors.

A remark on this clone: The antigen remains undetermined.

The CDR3 contains 16 residues. Trimming cost V 0 bases and J 7 bases, with 16 bases left between them. Germline assignment: CDR1 KGHSH and CDR2 LQKENI. Some clones are missing from TCRdb's copy, which holds only in-frame ones; the method was immunoSEQ multiplex PCR. Counted here are over a million clones, roughly 98.5% occurring once; the ten biggest clones make up over 0.3%. The receptor was isolated from a man younger than 45 in good health. V is TRBV18 and J is TRBJ2-4, with D perhaps being TRBD1 or TRBD2 (5 bases each). The specimen was naive CD4+ T cells sorted from blood. Described subset: CD45RA+ positively selected. CDR3 loop: CASSPPGVQGFNIQYF. The DNA for the CDR3 is TGTGCCAGCTCACCACCGGGGGTTCAGGGTTTCAACATTCAGTACTTC. Full variable domain (missing parts from reference TRBV18 and TRBJ2-4): NAGVMQNPRHLVRRRGQEARLRCSPMKGHSHVYWYRQLPEEGLKFMVYLQKENIIDESGMPKERFSAEFPKEGPSILRIQQVVRGDSAAYFCASSPPGVQGFNIQYFGAGTRLSVL.